This paragraph covers one TCR beta chain sequence. The clone's antigen remains unknown. Within one base of it there is no much larger clone, and no base qualities were kept. Library preparation was by the immunoSEQ multiplex PCR assay. For TCR sequencing, RNA was extracted from every sample and reverse transcribed into cDNA to serve as template. First-strand cDNA was synthesized with SuperScript III using a 2:1 mix of oligo-dT and random hexamers. Amplification bias was assessed with a synthetic immune receptor repertoire, and residual bias was removed computationally. On the study's bioinformatics: Raw reads were preprocessed for error removal, and CDR3 was defined according to IMGT conventions as running from the conserved cysteine to phenylalanine. To get clonality, Shannon entropy was normalized by log2 of the number of productive unique TCRs and the result was subtracted from 1. Whether each scalp clone was CD4 or CD8 was inferred by checking scalp TCRbeta sequences against the CD4 and CD8 repertoires from sorted blood. What TCRdb holds here is the immuneACCESS table cut down to in-frame rearrangements. Part of the clones is not present; checked against another copy, under half of the missing clones reflect an unresolved V gene, and the others are unexplained. V, J and clone size are those of that table, while D and trimming were read from the DNA. The sample records around 120,000 clones, roughly two fifths of which are singletons. The ten top clones hold approximately 2.8% of the sample.

This sample was taken from a study of CD8+ T cells in alopecia areata (dated 2018 in TCRdb). Some background on the complete study: Treated patients were enrolled in an open-label pilot trial of oral tofacitinib, 5 to 10 mg twice daily, for moderate-to-severe alopecia areata. Clonality in the scalp was compared among normal scalp (n=4), patchy alopecia areata scalp (n=8), and alopecia totalis/universalis scalp (n=8). RNA was extracted with the PAXgene miRNA kit for fixed scalp, the miRNeasy kit for PBMCs, and the RNeasy kit for mouse skin. Biopsies were taken from tofacitinib-treated patients at baseline and again at 4 and 24 weeks into treatment, and several of those patients also had a later scalp biopsy. TCRbeta CDR3 regions were amplified by immunoSEQ multiplex PCR using 35 Vbeta forward and 13 Jbeta reverse primers. In both human patients and the C3H/HeJ mouse model, the study applied high-throughput TCRbeta sequencing to look at T cell clonal expansion in alopecia areata. Scalp tissue and sorted CD4+ and CD8+ peripheral blood T cells from patchy and totalis/universalis alopecia areata patients and from healthy controls were covered by human TCRbeta sequencing. Tofacitinib was administered for 6 to 18 months, and 6 months of follow-up off drug were then conducted to assess delayed response and recurrence. Points the paper makes about the study in general: Lesional scalp, especially in alopecia totalis/universalis, showed higher clonality and more expanded CD8+ clones than normal scalp, suggesting antigenic drive. Scalp TCR repertoire analysis is complicated because resident alphabeta T cells in normal human skin are also sequenced, whereas mouse skin is dominated by gammadelta T cells. Compared with mice, TCR sequences shared between patients were less clear, possibly partly because of HLA diversity across the patient population.

From alopecia areata patients, peripheral blood was collected along with lesional scalp punch biopsies. After PBMCs were isolated by density centrifugation and stained for CD3, CD4 and CD8, a FACSAria was used to sort CD4+ and CD8+ T cells. The source is a human donor with alopecia areata. The sample was CD4+ T cells sorted from blood.

The base sequence is TGTGCCCTTGCGAAGGAGTCCTACAATGAGCAGTTCTTC. Its protein is CALAKESYNEQFF. In this chain, TRBV2 is recombined with TRBJ2-1; the D gene lacks a confident call. Sequences SNHLY (CDR1) and FYNNEI (CDR2) are obtained from the germline V gene. The CDR3 starts with the cysteine, ends with the phenylalanine, and has 13 residues. Of the read, only the CDR3 DNA is kept; its 39 bases are in frame from base 1. The V and J ends are trimmed by 11 bases and 1 base, leaving 12 bases between them.